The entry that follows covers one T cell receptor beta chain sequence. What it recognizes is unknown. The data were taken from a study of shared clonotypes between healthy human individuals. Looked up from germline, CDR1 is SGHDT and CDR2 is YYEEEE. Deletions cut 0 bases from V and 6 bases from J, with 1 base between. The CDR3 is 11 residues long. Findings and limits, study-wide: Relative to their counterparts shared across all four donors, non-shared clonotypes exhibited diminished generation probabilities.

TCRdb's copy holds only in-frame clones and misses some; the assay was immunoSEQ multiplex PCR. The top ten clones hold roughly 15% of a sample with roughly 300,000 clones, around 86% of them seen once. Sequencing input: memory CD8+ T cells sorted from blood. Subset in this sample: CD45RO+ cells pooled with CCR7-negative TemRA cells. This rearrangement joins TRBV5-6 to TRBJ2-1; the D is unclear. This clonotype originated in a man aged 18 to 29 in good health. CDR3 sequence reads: CASSLANEQFF. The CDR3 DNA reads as TGTGCCAGCAGCTTGGCCAATGAGCAGTTCTTC.